Listed here are 19 T cell receptor beta chains from one sample, sequenced in a study of tumor-infiltrating lymphocytes in primary liver carcinoma. Each 20-30 mg portion of unsorted bulk tissue served as the source for co-extraction of RNA and DNA. Reverse transcription of roughly 0.45 ug total RNA with a constant-region primer produced TCR beta cDNA. Three-round nested multiplex PCR performed with slightly modified ARM-PCR produced the TCR beta libraries. The first two PCR rounds, roughly 9 cycles each, used TRBV1-TRBV30 forward primers and a C-beta reverse primer. TCRdb analysed the multiplex PCR reads with MiXCR anew, one entry per CDR3 protein. Here the sample spans around 71,000 distinct CDR3 sequences, about two thirds being singletons. The sequenced sample was liver tumor tissue from sampling region 4. Documented subset: tumor region T4, right-lateral pole. These TCRs come from a woman in her sixties or seventies with primary liver carcinoma and hepatitis B virus infection.

A remark on this clonotype: A read error may account for a junction end that differs from germline. The V call is TRBV6-6, the J call TRBJ2-7; TRBD1 might be the D (5 bases). This CDR3 is built from 16 residues. CDR1 is MNHNY, CDR2 SVGAGI, per germline (reference sequence). CDR3 loop: CASSYSGQRCSYEQYF. The CDR3 nucleotides are TGTGCCAGCAGTTACTCGGGGCAGAGGTGCTCCTACGAGCAGTATTTC.

Many counts were recorded for this clonotype. This rearrangement joins TRBV28 to TRBJ2-1; D tentatively fits TRBD1 or TRBD2 (5 bases each). Germline V gene data show CDR1 as MDHEN and CDR2 as SYDVKM. CDR3 length: 15 residues. V dropped 4 bases and J dropped 4 bases, with 14 bases sitting between them. CDR3 protein: CASSSGAFSYNEQFF. In DNA, the CDR3 is TGTGCCAGCAGTTCCGGGGCTTTTTCTTACAATGAGCAGTTCTTC.

V and J are TRBV11-2 and TRBJ2-1; D ambiguous. This CDR3 has 14 amino acids. V lost 10 bases, J lost 10 bases, and 23 bases lay in between. CDR1 is SGHAT and CDR2 is FQNNGV in the germline V gene. CDR3: CANSPDLRYREQFF. The CDR3 nucleotides are TGTGCCAACAGTCCAGACTTGAGGTATAGGGAGCAGTTCTTC.

The rearrangement links TRBV6-5 to TRBJ1-2; a weak D match, TRBD1 (6 bases). The CDR3 is 12 amino acids. V lost 8 bases, J lost 9 bases, and 16 bases lay in between. The germline V gene has CDR1 MNHEY and CDR2 SVGAGI. The CDR3 spells CASDRQGRSYTF. CDR3 sequence (DNA): TGTGCCAGCGATAGGCAGGGGAGAAGCTACACCTTC.

A word on this clonotype: A read error may produce the germline difference seen at one junction end. The V gene is TRBV12-3 or TRBV12-4, the J gene TRBJ2-1; 9 positions match TRBD1. The CDR3 runs to 12 residues. CDR3 sequence: CASRQGAIELFF. CDR3 sequence (DNA): TGTGCCAGCAGACAGGGGGCAATTGAGCTGTTCTTC.

Worth noting for this clonotype: Its ends do not fully match the called genes, so a read error is possible. The CDR3 DNA sequence: TGTGTCAGCAATGAAGAAAGCGGGAGGCCCGGGGAGCTGTTTTTT. Protein sequence: CVSNEESGRPGELFF. The V and J genes are TRBV6-1 and TRBJ2-2; 9 nucleotides agree with TRBD2. This CDR3 comprises 15 residues. CDR1 and CDR2 (germline): MNHNS, SASEGT.

Concerning this clonotype itself: It is likely a read error, because the conserved phenylalanine at the end of the CDR3 is missing. The chain recombines TRBV10-2 with TRBJ2-7; a possible D gene is TRBD1 (5 bases). This CDR3 contains 16 residues. Germline assignment: CDR1 WSHSY and CDR2 SAAADI. Trimming took off 4 bases at V and 3 bases at J, with 19 bases between the two ends. CDR3 bases: TGCGCCAGCAGTGTTCAGCAGACCACAGGAAGCTACGAGCAGTACTTA. It codes for CASSVQQTTGSYEQYL.

This clonotype showed up just a few times. This rearrangement joins TRBV5-5 to TRBJ1-5; D possibly corresponds to TRBD1 (5 bases). The CDR3 length is 15 residues. V lost 5 bases, J lost 7 bases, and 19 bases lay in between. Germline-derived CDR1 and CDR2 are SGHKS and YYEKEE (reference sequence). CDR3 sequence (DNA): TGTGCCAGCAGTCCAGGGCCCACGACGCGCCAGCCCCAGCATTTT. Translating gives CASSPGPTTRQPQHF.

Only one count was recorded for this clonotype. The genes are TRBV28 and TRBJ2-1, with a tentative D call TRBD2 (6 bases). Germline-derived CDR1 and CDR2 are MDHEN and SYDVKM. The V gene lost 2 bases and the J gene lost 3 bases, with 14 bases spanning the gap. This CDR3 has 16 residues. CDR3: CASSLGTFVFYNEQFF. CDR3 sequence (DNA): TGTGCCAGCAGTTTAGGGACTTTTGTCTTCTACAATGAGCAGTTCTTC.

Turning to this clonotype: A junction end diverges from the germline sequence, so it may reflect a read error. The chain carries TRBV7-8 and TRBJ2-1; the D is unclear. The germline V gene has CDR1 SGHVS and CDR2 FQNEAQ. This CDR3 region has 15 residues. CDR3 coding DNA: TGTGCCAGCAGCCCCCAGCCGGGCTCCTTCAATGAGCACTTCTTC. The encoded protein is CASSPQPGSFNEHFF. Complete variable domain (other parts from reference TRBV7-8 and TRBJ2-1): GAGVSQSPRYKVAKRGQDVALRCDPISGHVSLFWYQQALGQGPEFLTYFQNEAQLDKSGLPSDRFFAERPEGSVSTLKIQRTQQEDSAVYLCASSPQPGSFNEHFFGPGTRLTVL.

This clonotype has at least ten counts. This chain uses TRBV6-2 or TRBV6-3 with TRBJ2-1; D may be TRBD2 (6 bases). V was cut by 7 bases and J by 5 bases, with 15 bases left in between. The CDR3 totals 14 residues. Germline CDR1 is MNHEY and CDR2 is SVGEGT. The CDR3 DNA sequence: TGTGCCAGCAACCTCCTCCGGGGGAACAATGAGCAGTTCTTC. Translating gives CASNLLRGNNEQFF.

A word on this clonotype: An end of the junction differs from the germline gene, which may be a read error. This chain links TRBV12-3 or TRBV12-4 with TRBJ2-2, with TRBD1 identical over 7 bases. The CDR3 sequence is 16 residues long. The CDR3 nucleotides read TGTGCCAACAGGCTAAAGGGACAGAGGCTAACCGTGGAGCTGTTTTTT. It is translated as CANRLKGQRLTVELFF.

With regard to this clonotype: At one of its ends the junction is not consistent with the germline gene, which may arise from a read error. The chain combines TRBV25-1 with TRBJ2-1; 7 nucleotides agree with TRBD2. Germline CDR1 and CDR2: MGHDK and SYGVNS. The CDR3 extends over 15 amino acids. In DNA, the CDR3 is TGTGCCAGCAGTGAATTGGGCGGGAGTATACGTGAGCACTTCTTC. Translation: CASSELGGSIREHFF.

This clonotype was picked up many times. The rearrangement links TRBV29-1 to TRBJ2-5; no clear D. Trimming pared 6 bases from V and 5 bases from J, leaving 22 bases between. The V gene's germline CDR1 is SQVTM and CDR2 ANQGSEA. CDR3 length equals 15 residues. This CDR3 is CSVDPGFGFAETQYF. The CDR3 nucleotides are TGCAGCGTCGATCCCGGGTTTGGGTTCGCGGAGACCCAGTACTTC.

This clonotype was counted ten times or more. J is TRBJ2-2 and V is TRBV6-4; D uncertain. Germline V gives CDR1 MRHNA, CDR2 SNTAGT. Trimming took off 6 bases at V and 7 bases at J, with 18 bases between the two ends. The CDR3 is 15 amino acids. The CDR3 bases are TGTGCCAGCAGCGCCAGCGCCCTTGGTAGCGGGGAGCTGTTTTTT. It translates to CASSASALGSGELFF.

By proportion, this clonotype is medium-sized. The J gene is TRBJ2-1, the V gene TRBV11-3; 10 nucleotides line up with TRBD2. V was pared by 3 bases and J by 6 bases, with 5 bases of the junction left unmatched. The CDR3 length is 15 residues. Germline V gives CDR1 SGHNT, CDR2 YENEEA. The CDR3 DNA is TGTGCCAGCAGCTTGAGCGGGAGGGGCCTCAATGAGCAGTTCTTC. It yields the protein CASSLSGRGLNEQFF.

This clonotype came up once. This may be a read error: a much more frequent sequence differs by one nucleotide. The chain is built from TRBV28 and TRBJ2-5, with a weak D call TRBD2 (5 bases). The CDR3 has 13 amino acids. In germline, CDR1 is MDHEN, CDR2 SYDVKM. In DNA form, the CDR3 reads TGTTCCAGCAGGAAGTGGGAGTCGGAGACCCAGTACTTC. This translates into CSSRKWESETQYF.

Comment on this clonotype: Because it lacks the conserved phenylalanine or tryptophan at the end, this CDR3 is likely a read error. This chain joins TRBV11-2 and TRBJ2-1; D possibly corresponds to TRBD2 (5 bases). In germline, CDR1 is SGHAT, CDR2 FQNNGV. This CDR3 contains 15 residues. The CDR3 DNA is TGTGCCAACAGCCCGCAGCGGAGCTCCTACAATGAGCAGTTCCTC. Protein: CANSPQRSSYNEQFL.

This clonotype showed up just once. At one end, the junction sequence differs from germline, possibly due to a read error. The genes are TRBV5-1 and TRBJ1-2; the match to TRBD1 covers 7 bases. The germline gives CDR1 SGHRS, CDR2 YFSETQ. The CDR3 runs to 13 residues. Here the CDR3 reads CARRSTGDYGYTF. In DNA form, the CDR3 reads TGCGCCAGAAGGTCAACAGGGGACTATGGTTACACCTTC.